These 10 T cell receptor beta chains originate from one sample sequenced in a study of shared clonotypes between healthy human individuals. This table comes from immunoSEQ multiplex PCR, and its TCRdb copy is limited to in-frame clones, with some not included. Of approximately 980,000 clones in the sample, approximately 76% are singletons; the top ten hold approximately 1.5%. Sequencing was done on a sample of memory CD4+ T cells sorted from blood. Subset meaning: CD45RA-negative fraction. All receptors derive from a man aged 18 to 30 in good health.

J is TRBJ2-5 and V is TRBV2; 13 bases align to TRBD2. Trimming cost V 5 bases and J 11 bases; bases outside gene matches: 8. CDR3 length equals 14 residues. The V gene's germline CDR1 is SNHLY and CDR2 FYNNEI. CDR3 in amino acids: CASSPGLAGEHQYF. The DNA for the CDR3 is TGTGCCAGCAGTCCTGGACTAGCGGGAGAACATCAGTACTTC.

Concerning this clone: A read error may produce the germline difference seen at one junction end. The chain has TRBV7-7 and TRBJ2-5; 7 bases fit TRBD1. The CDR3 spans 15 residues. Per the germline V gene, CDR1 is SSHAT and CDR2 is FNYEAQ (reference sequence). The CDR3 coding sequence is TGTGCTAGCAGCTTAGCAGGGACAGTGGGAGAGACCCAGTACTTC. As protein: CASSLAGTVGETQYF.

Worth noting for this clone: Just one base apart from a much larger clone, this may be a read error. V usage is TRBV6-1 and J usage is TRBJ1-5; 7 bases match TRBD1. Unmatched junction bases numbered 3, after V lost 2 bases and J lost 2 bases. The CDR3 contains 15 residues. Germline CDR1 reads MNHNS; CDR2 reads SASEGT. As DNA, the CDR3 is TGTGCCAGCAGTGAAAGCACAGGGGGCAATCAGCCCCAGCATTTT. It encodes CASSESTGGNQPQHF.

The chain employs TRBV28 and TRBJ1-6, with no clear D. The CDR3 is made up of 12 amino acids. Trimming removed 5 bases at V and 11 bases at J, with 10 bases between. Germline V gene sequence: CDR1 MDHEN, CDR2 SYDVKM. CDR3 in DNA: TGTGCCAGCAGTACGGTGGGTACACCCCTCCACTTT. Protein sequence: CASSTVGTPLHF.

This clone was counted at least ten times. The chain has TRBV7-8 and TRBJ2-3; D is possibly TRBD2 (5 bases). V lost 6 bases, J lost 6 bases, and 13 bases lay in between. There are 13 residues in the CDR3. Germline CDR1 SGHVS, CDR2 FQNEAQ. The DNA of the CDR3 is TGTGCCAGCAGGCCGGGATTCGGCGATACGCAGTATTTT. It codes for CASRPGFGDTQYF.

This chain joins TRBV10-1 and TRBJ2-7; TRBD2 matches 7 bases. V gave up 5 bases and J gave up 5 bases; unmatched junction bases: 9. Germline CDR1 and CDR2: WNHNN and SYGVQD (reference sequence). The CDR3 sequence is 14 residues long. The CDR3: CASSSGTMVHEQYF. CDR3 in DNA: TGCGCCAGCAGTTCCGGGACTATGGTCCACGAGCAGTACTTC.

The chain recombines TRBV5-1 with TRBJ1-1; 9 positions match TRBD1. Losses at the gene ends were 4 bases for V and 1 base for J; bases not matched to a gene: 8. Germline V gene data show CDR1 as SGHRS and CDR2 as YFSETQ. The CDR3 contains 16 residues. The CDR3 here is CASSKSAGQGNTEAFF. CDR3 DNA sequence: TGCGCCAGCAGCAAATCTGCGGGACAGGGGAACACTGAAGCTTTCTTT.

To note about this clone: This specimen includes other DNA sequences encoding the same CDR3. The chain uses TRBV18 and TRBJ2-5; a possible D gene is TRBD2 (5 bases). V lost 0 bases and J lost 5, with 10 bases in between. CDR1 and CDR2 (germline): KGHSH, LQKENI. The CDR3 covers 14 residues. CDR3 loop: CASSPPPGRETQYF. As DNA, the CDR3 is TGTGCCAGCTCACCACCCCCGGGAAGGGAGACCCAGTACTTC.

This chain uses TRBV28 with TRBJ1-4, with D unresolved. CDR1 is MDHEN, CDR2 SYDVKM, per germline. The V end was cut by 6 bases, the J end by 7 bases, with 24 bases between. The CDR3 extends over 17 amino acids. CDR3 sequence (DNA): TGTGCCAGCAGCCCTTTTTCGACCCGGGCGGTTTTTGAAAAACTGTTTTTT. It is translated as CASSPFSTRAVFEKLFF.

This chain links TRBV6-5 with TRBJ1-3; TRBD1 matches at 7 bases. V dropped 6 bases and J dropped 0; count of bases not matched to a gene: 5. The CDR3 spans 15 residues. Germline V CDR1 and CDR2: MNHEY, SVGAGI. CDR3 amino acids: CASSRGQPSGNTIYF. CDR3 DNA: TGTGCCAGCAGCCGGGGACAGCCCTCTGGAAACACCATATATTTT.